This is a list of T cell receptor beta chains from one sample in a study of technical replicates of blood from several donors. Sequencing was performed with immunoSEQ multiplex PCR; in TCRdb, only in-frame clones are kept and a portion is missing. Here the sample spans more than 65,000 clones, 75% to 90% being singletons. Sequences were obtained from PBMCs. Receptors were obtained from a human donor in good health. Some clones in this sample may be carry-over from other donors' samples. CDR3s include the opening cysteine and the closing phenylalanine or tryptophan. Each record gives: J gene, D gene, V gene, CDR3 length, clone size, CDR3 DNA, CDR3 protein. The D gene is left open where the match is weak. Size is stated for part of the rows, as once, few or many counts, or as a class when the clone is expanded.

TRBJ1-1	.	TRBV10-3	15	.	TGTGCCATCAGTGTCGGGGAAGCGGGGAACACTGAAGCTTTCTTT	CAISVGEAGNTEAFF
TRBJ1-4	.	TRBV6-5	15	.	TGTGCCAGCAGCGATACAGGGCGCACTAATGAAAAACTGTTTTTT	CASSDTGRTNEKLFF
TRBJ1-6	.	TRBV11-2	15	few	TGTGCCAGCAGCTTATCGGACACCAATAATTCACCCCTCCACTTT	CASSLSDTNNSPLHF
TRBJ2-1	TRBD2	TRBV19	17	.	TGTGCCAGTAGTATAGGAAGACTAGCGGGAGGCCACAATGAGCAGTTCTTC	CASSIGRLAGGHNEQFF
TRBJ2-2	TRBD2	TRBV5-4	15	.	TGTGCCAGCAGCTTGCGCGGGAGGGGCACCGGGGAGCTGTTTTTT	CASSLRGRGTGELFF
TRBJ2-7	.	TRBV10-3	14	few	TGTGCCATCACCCAGGGCAGGGGGGCCTACGAGCAGTACTTC	CAITQGRGAYEQYF
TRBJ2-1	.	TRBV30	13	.	TGTGCCTGGAGTGTACAAGTTCAAGATGAGCAGTTCTTC	CAWSVQVQDEQFF
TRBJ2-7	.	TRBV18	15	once	TGTGCCAGCTCACCAAGTCCCGTTACTTCCTACGAGCAGTACTTC	CASSPSPVTSYEQYF
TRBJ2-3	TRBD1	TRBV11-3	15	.	TGTGCCAGCAGCCAATACGGGACAGACACAGATACGCAGTATTTT	CASSQYGTDTDTQYF
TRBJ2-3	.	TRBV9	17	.	TGTGCCAGCAGCCTTACCGCGGGTAGCTCACCCCGTGATACGCAGTATTTT	CASSLTAGSSPRDTQYF
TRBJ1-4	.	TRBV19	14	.	TGTGCCAGTAGTATGCACCTTAACGGGGAAAAACTGTTTTTT	CASSMHLNGEKLFF
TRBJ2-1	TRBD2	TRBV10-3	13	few	TGTGCCATCAGGACTAGCGAAGGCAATGAGCAGTTCTTC	CAIRTSEGNEQFF
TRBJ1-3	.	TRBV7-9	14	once	TGTGCCAGCAGTTTCGGGTTCTCTGGAAACACCATATATTTT	CASSFGFSGNTIYF
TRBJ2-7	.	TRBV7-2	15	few	TGTGCCAGCAGGCGCGACTCGGGTGTTTTCGCCGAGCAGTACTTC	CASRRDSGVFAEQYF
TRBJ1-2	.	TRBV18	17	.	TGTGCCAGCTCACGCTTATCCCCGGTCGATGGTTTTCTTGGCTACACCTTC	CASSRLSPVDGFLGYTF
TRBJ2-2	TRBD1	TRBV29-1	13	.	TGCAGCGTAGACGGACAGGGCACCGGGGAGCTGTTTTTT	CSVDGQGTGELFF
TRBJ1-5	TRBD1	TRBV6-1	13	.	TGTGCCACCTCGGGACAGATAAATCAGCCCCAGCATTTT	CATSGQINQPQHF
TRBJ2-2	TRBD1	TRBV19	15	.	TGTGCCAGCGCCGGGACAGGGGTTAACACCGGGGAGCTGTTTTTT	CASAGTGVNTGELFF
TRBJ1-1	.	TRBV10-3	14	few	TGTGCCATCAGTGAGGTCAGACAGAACACTGAAGCTTTCTTT	CAISEVRQNTEAFF
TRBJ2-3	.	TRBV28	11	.	TGTGCCAGCAGTCCGCGGAATACGCAGTATTTT	CASSPRNTQYF
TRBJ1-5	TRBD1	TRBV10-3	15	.	TGTGCCATCAGAGCCGGGACAGGGGAGGGTCAGCCCCAGCATTTT	CAIRAGTGEGQPQHF
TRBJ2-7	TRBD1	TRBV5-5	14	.	TGTGCCAGCAGCCCCTGGGACAGGGGGCTCGAGCAGTACTTC	CASSPWDRGLEQYF
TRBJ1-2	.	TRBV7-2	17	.	TGTGCCAGCAGCTTAGCAGGGGCCTATCCCCTTAGCTATGGCTACACCTTC	CASSLAGAYPLSYGYTF
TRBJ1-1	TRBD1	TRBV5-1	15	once	TGCGCCAGCAGCTTGGTTACAGGGGGAAACACTGAAGCTTTCTTT	CASSLVTGGNTEAFF
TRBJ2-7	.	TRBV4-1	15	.	TGCGCCAGCAGCCCCTCCGGGACTGACCCCTACGAGCAGTACTTC	CASSPSGTDPYEQYF
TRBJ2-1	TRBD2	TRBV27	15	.	TGTGCCAGCAGTTTACGGACTAGCTCCTACAATGAGCAGTTCTTC	CASSLRTSSYNEQFF
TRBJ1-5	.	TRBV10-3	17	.	TGTGCCATCAGTTCGGCATCCTCCGGGACTCCCAATCAGCCCCAGCATTTT	CAISSASSGTPNQPQHF
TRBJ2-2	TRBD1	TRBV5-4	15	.	TGTGCCAGCAGCCCTAGACAGGGTATTTCCGGGGAGCTGTTTTTT	CASSPRQGISGELFF
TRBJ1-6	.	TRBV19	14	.	TGTGCCAGTAGTCTCCGGGACACCAATTCACCCCTCCACTTT	CASSLRDTNSPLHF
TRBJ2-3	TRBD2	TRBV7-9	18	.	TGTGCCAGCAGCCGAGGGACTAGCGGGAGGGGAGGCACAGATACGCAGTATTTT	CASSRGTSGRGGTDTQYF
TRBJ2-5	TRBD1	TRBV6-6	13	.	TGTGCCACCCGGGGACAGGCACAAGAGACCCAGTACTTC	CATRGQAQETQYF
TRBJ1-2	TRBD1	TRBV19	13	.	TGTGCCAGTAGTATAAAGGGGGCATATGGCTACACCTTC	CASSIKGAYGYTF
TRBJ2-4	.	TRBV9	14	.	TGTGCCAGCAGCGTAAGTCCAGCAGCAGGCATTCAGTACTTC	CASSVSPAAGIQYF
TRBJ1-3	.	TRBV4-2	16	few	TGTGCCAGCAGCCAAGACGGGGGGGGCATTGGAAACACCATATATTTT	CASSQDGGGIGNTIYF
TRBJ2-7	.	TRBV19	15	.	TGTGCCAGTAGTATCACCTCAACGGGAGTCGACGAGCAGTACTTC	CASSITSTGVDEQYF
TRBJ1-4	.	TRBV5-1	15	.	TGCGCCAGCAGCTTGACAGAACCAACTAATGAAAAACTGTTTTTT	CASSLTEPTNEKLFF
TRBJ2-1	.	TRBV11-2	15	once	TGTGCCAGCAGCACCCTTCGGGAGCTATCAAATGAGCAGTTCTTC	CASSTLRELSNEQFF
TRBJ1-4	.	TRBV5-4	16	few	TGTGCCAGCAGCCTTCTTGCTGGGGGGGCTAATGAAAAACTGTTTTTT	CASSLLAGGANEKLFF
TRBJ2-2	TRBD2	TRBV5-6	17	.	TGTGCCAGCAGCTTGCTTCCGGGGGGGCGTATCACCGGGGAGCTGTTTTTT	CASSLLPGGRITGELFF
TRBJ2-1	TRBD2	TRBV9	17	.	TGTGCCAGCAGCGTTGGACTAGCGGGAGCCTCCTACAATGAGCAGTTCTTC	CASSVGLAGASYNEQFF
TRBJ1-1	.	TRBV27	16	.	TGTGCCAGCACTCATCGAGGGCAGGGGAGTGGGTCTGAAGCTTTCTTT	CASTHRGQGSGSEAFF
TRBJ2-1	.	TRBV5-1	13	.	TGCGCCAGCAGTGTTGGAGTATCCAATGAGCAGTTCTTC	CASSVGVSNEQFF
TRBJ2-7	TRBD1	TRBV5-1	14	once	TGCGCCAGCAGCATCGGGACAGGGGAACGCGAGCAGTACTTC	CASSIGTGEREQYF
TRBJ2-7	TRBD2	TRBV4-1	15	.	TGCGCCAGCAGCCAAGCGGAGGGAGGGACCTACGAGCAGTACTTC	CASSQAEGGTYEQYF
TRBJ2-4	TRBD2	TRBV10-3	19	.	TGTGCCATCAGTGAGTCGTTAGCGGGGGCCTTCCTAGCCAAAAACATTCAGTACTTC	CAISESLAGAFLAKNIQYF
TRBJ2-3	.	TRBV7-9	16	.	TGTGCCAGCAGCTTGGTTGGGGCGGGGCCCACAGATACGCAGTATTTT	CASSLVGAGPTDTQYF
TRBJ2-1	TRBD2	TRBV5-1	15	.	TGCGCCAGCAGCTCCCTGACTAGCGGGTACAATGAGCAGTTCTTC	CASSSLTSGYNEQFF
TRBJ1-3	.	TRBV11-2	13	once	TGTGCCAGCTCGGGGAGTGACGGAAACACCATATATTTT	CASSGSDGNTIYF
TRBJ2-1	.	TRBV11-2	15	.	TGTGCCAGCAGCTTCGGGAGTAGTAGCTACAATGAGCAGTTCTTC	CASSFGSSSYNEQFF
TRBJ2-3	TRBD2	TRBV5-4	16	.	TGTGCCAGCAGTCCGAGACTAGCGGGGGTAACAGATACGCAGTATTTT	CASSPRLAGVTDTQYF
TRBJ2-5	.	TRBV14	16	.	TGTGCCAGCAGCCAGTATCTTAGCGAGCTGCAAGAGACCCAGTACTTC	CASSQYLSELQETQYF
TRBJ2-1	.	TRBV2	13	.	TGTGCCAGCAGTGAAAGGGGAGGTCGTGAGCAGTTCTTC	CASSERGGREQFF
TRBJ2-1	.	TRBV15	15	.	TGTGCCACCAGACAAGCGGCCCTACCTTACAATGAGCAGTTCTTC	CATRQAALPYNEQFF